The clone carrying this T cell receptor beta chain was found once. Its matching antigen is unknown. The entry originates in a study of siplizumab effects on memory and regulatory T cells. General study points: Assignment of a naive or memory phenotype failed for roughly 75-97% of the proliferating CD4+ or CD8+ clones. The study did not confirm that proliferating Tregs from siplizumab cultures were suppressive. Among mappable alloreactive CD4+ clones, the Treg-derived fraction averaged around 63% with siplizumab versus roughly 27% in controls. Memory cells seemed less diverse than naive T cells, which seemed major alloresponse contributors.

Profiled with immunoSEQ multiplex PCR; TCRdb holds only in-frame clones, not every one. This table has approximately 100,000 clones, around nine tenths appearing once. The specimen sequenced was non-Treg CD4+ T cells sorted from blood. The clonotype was recovered from a human donor in good health.

CDR3 in amino acids: CAWTGQQETQYF. The CDR3 DNA follows: TGTGCCTGGACAGGGCAACAAGAGACCCAGTACTTC. The chain uses TRBV30 and TRBJ2-5; a weak D match, TRBD1 (5 bases). Deletions cut 4 bases from V and 2 bases from J, with 8 bases between. The CDR3 runs 12 residues. Germline CDR1 is GTSNPN and CDR2 is SVGIG (reference sequence). The full variable domain, rest sourced from reference TRBV30 and TRBJ2-5, is SQTIHQWPATLVQPVGSPLSLECTVEGTSNPNLYWYRQAAGRGLQLLFYSVGIGQISSEVPQNLSASRPQDRQFILSSKKLLLSDSGFYLCAWTGQQETQYFGPGTRLLVL.